This T cell receptor (delta chain) is drawn from a study of Vδ1+ human thymocytes. The study, taken as a whole, reports: Highly polyclonal TRG and TRD repertoires with Gaussian CDR3 length distributions appeared in thymus. Thymic delta-chain repertoires held 15% to 20% Vdelta2 sequences and few Vdelta3, despite high sort purity.

This clone has only a few counts. Its specificity is unknown. The V and J ends lost 0 bases and 1 base respectively, with 12 bases between them. Germline CDR1 and CDR2: TSWWSYY and QGS. The length of the CDR3 is 16 residues. Sorted Vdelta1+ thymocytes were about 98% to 99.6% pure. Extracted RNA was reverse transcribed into cDNA. Multiplex PCR used pooled V-gene forward primers and a constant-region reverse primer to amplify CDR3s. TCRdb re-analyzed the multiplex PCR reads via CATT. This sample has about 75,000 delta-chain clones, with approximately 37% found just once. The TCR was taken from a boy under two years old who had congenital heart surgery. The chain couples TRDV1 to TRDJ1; the D is unclear. Sequencing input: Vdelta1+ gamma-delta thymocytes from the thymus. Subset specified: FACS-sorted CD3+ TCRalphabeta- TCRVdelta1+ TCRVdelta2- thymocytes. CDR3 nucleotides: TGTGCTCTTGGGGAACTACTCTCGGGGCTCACCGATAAACTCATCTTT. Protein sequence: CALGELLSGLTDKLIF.